This T cell receptor beta chain was sequenced during a study of cytomegalovirus exposure and HLA in healthy donors. The V gene lost 4 bases and the J gene lost 7 bases, with 12 bases spanning the gap. The CDR3 has 12 amino acids. PCR was performed using 60 Vbeta and 13 Jbeta primers. Generated by immunoSEQ multiplex PCR, the TCRdb table keeps only in-frame clones and is missing some. The sample includes 38,000 or so clones. Notes on this clone: Its antigen remains unidentified.

Study conclusions and caveats: Association of a missense DCLRE1C variant with TCR beta V- and J-gene trimming was reported in a later analysis.

The sequencing sample was made of PBMCs. This clonotype was sampled from a middle-aged man in good health and CMV-seropositive. This chain links TRBV5-3 with TRBJ2-7; D is unresolved. TRBV5-3 is marked as an open reading frame, function uncertain. CDR3 residues: CARSRRIGEQYF. CDR3 DNA sequence: TGTGCCAGAAGCCGACGGATCGGGGAGCAGTACTTC.